The 32 T cell receptor beta chains below all came from one sample that was sequenced in a study. TCRdb independently ran MiXCR on the 5' RACE reads; one entry per CDR3 protein. The sample records tens of thousands of distinct CDR3 sequences, approximately 17% being singletons. Input material: naive CD4+ T cells sorted from blood. Specified subset: naive CD4+ T cells, CD4+CD45RA+CD25-. Receptor source: a female donor with breast cancer.

There are a few counts of this clonotype. The rearrangement uses TRBV28 and TRBJ2-7; tentatively, D is TRBD1 or TRBD2 (5 bases each). The CDR3 length is 15 residues. Germline V gene sequence: CDR1 MDHEN, CDR2 SYDVKM. V lost 3 bases and J 3 bases, leaving 15 bases between the germline ends. The CDR3 nucleotides read TGTGCCAGCAGTTTCCAGGGAGTTGGGGTCTACGAGCAGTACTTC. Residues: CASSFQGVGVYEQYF.

The chain links TRBV3-1 to TRBJ1-4; D call uncertain. V lost 1 base and J lost 14, with 11 bases in between. Germline assignment: CDR1 LGHDT and CDR2 YNNKEL (reference sequence). The CDR3 length is 12 residues. The CDR3 coding sequence is TGTGCCAGCAGCCAAGGCCGCCAAAGGCTGTTTTTT. Amino acid sequence: CASSQGRQRLFF.

This clonotype has a handful of counts. The genes are TRBV14 and TRBJ1-2; D gene ambiguous. The CDR3 has 10 residues. From germline, CDR1 is SGHDN and CDR2 FVKESK. V lost 8 bases and J lost 6, with 7 bases in between. CDR3 in amino acids: CASGYNGYTF. The DNA of the CDR3 is TGTGCCAGCGGATACAATGGCTACACCTTC.

Worth noting for this clonotype: At one boundary the junction diverges from the germline segment, which might be a read error. The V gene is TRBV24-1, the J gene TRBJ2-6; possible D gene TRBD1, 6 bases. The CDR3 is made up of 20 amino acids. The V gene's germline CDR1 is KGHDR and CDR2 SFDVKD. The CDR3 DNA reads TGTGCCATCAGTGACACTTACACCAGGGGTCCCAACTCTGGGGCCAACGTCCTGACTTTC. Translation gives CAISDTYTRGPNSGANVLTF.

This clonotype turned up a few times. The chain links TRBV6-5 to TRBJ1-6, with TRBD1 matching over 10 bases. Unmatched junction bases numbered 8, after V lost 11 bases and J lost 7 bases. CDR1 is MNHEY and CDR2 is SVGAGI in the germline V gene. This CDR3 is 14 amino acids long. CDR3 bases: TGTGCCGCTACATCGGGACAGGGGAATTCACCCCTCCACTTT. Its translation: CAATSGQGNSPLHF.

With regard to this clonotype: A read error may be the cause here, since a much bigger clone is one base away. The chain uses TRBV7-2 and TRBJ2-2; D is ambiguous. This CDR3 contains 15 residues. Germline CDR1 is SGHTA and CDR2 is FQGNSA. The CDR3 loop is CANSLNPGNTGELFF. The CDR3 DNA reads as TGTGCCAACAGCTTGAATCCCGGAAACACCGGGGAGCTGTTTTTT.

In its sample, this clonotype was seen many times. The gene calls are TRBV5-5 and TRBJ1-2, with D unclear. The CDR3 is made up of 15 amino acids. V was trimmed by 4 bases and J by 1 base, leaving 14 bases between them. CDR1 and CDR2 from the germline V gene are SGHKS and YYEKEE (reference sequence). The CDR3 loop is CASSVYRVVNYGYTF. CDR3 sequence (DNA): TGTGCCAGCAGCGTCTATCGGGTGGTTAACTATGGCTACACCTTC.

This clonotype was recorded many times. The rearrangement joins TRBV6-2 or TRBV6-3 to TRBJ2-5; D is possibly TRBD1 (6 bases). Trimming shortened V by 1 base and J by 4 bases, and 16 bases separated the two germline ends. Germline V gives CDR1 MNHEY, CDR2 SVGEGT. The CDR3 totals 16 residues. This CDR3 reads CASSYLQGPPLETQYF. The CDR3 coding sequence is TGTGCCAGCAGTTACTTACAGGGCCCTCCTCTAGAGACCCAGTACTTC.

This clonotype was recorded many times. This sequence joins TRBV6-1 and TRBJ1-1; D might be TRBD1 (6 bases). Germline CDR1 is MNHNS and CDR2 is SASEGT. This CDR3 has 13 residues. The V and J ends lost 4 bases and 3 bases respectively, with 9 bases between them. The CDR3 reads CASSADSYTEAFF. The CDR3 bases are TGTGCCAGCAGTGCGGACAGCTACACTGAAGCTTTCTTT.

In its sample, this clonotype was seen once. This may be a read error, as it is one base from a much larger clone. The gene calls are TRBV5-1 and TRBJ2-1, with D possibly matching TRBD2 (5 bases). Germline V CDR1 and CDR2: SGHRS, YFSETQ. The CDR3 consists of 12 residues. The CDR3 loop reads CASLGSGNEQLF. As DNA, the CDR3 is TGCGCCAGCTTAGGGAGCGGCAATGAGCAGCTCTTC.

This clonotype has at least ten counts. The chain has TRBV9 and TRBJ1-1; 7 nucleotides match TRBD1. The CDR3 totals 14 residues. The V gene end was trimmed by 5 bases and the J gene end by 1 base; junction bases not matched to a gene: 5. From germline, CDR1 is SGDLS and CDR2 YYNGEE. CDR3: CASSFGTANTEAFF. CDR3 DNA sequence: TGTGCCAGCAGTTTTGGGACAGCGAACACTGAAGCTTTCTTT.

In its sample, this clonotype was seen many times. The chain carries TRBV5-1 and TRBJ1-2; D perhaps matches TRBD1 (5 bases). V dropped 2 bases and J dropped 8 bases, with 16 bases sitting between them. CDR3 size: 14 residues. In germline, CDR1 is SGHRS, CDR2 YFSETQ. CDR3 sequence reads: CASSFSSSRDGYTF. For the CDR3, the DNA is TGCGCCAGCAGCTTTTCTAGTAGCCGGGACGGCTACACCTTC.

The chain carries TRBV5-1 and TRBJ2-1; 7 bases match TRBD2. With V trimmed by 1 base and J by 6 bases, 10 bases remained unmatched. There are 16 residues in the CDR3. Germline CDR1 and CDR2: SGHRS and YFSETQ. The CDR3 coding sequence is TGCGCCAGCAGCTTGTGGGGCGGGAGAAGGACCAATGAGCAGTTCTTC. Translated, it gives CASSLWGGRRTNEQFF.

This clonotype was seen only once. Germline is not matched at one junction end, which may reflect a read error. The chain joins TRBV12-3 or TRBV12-4 to TRBJ1-1, with TRBD1 as a possible D gene (5 bases). This CDR3 region has 15 residues. The CDR3 nucleotides read TGTGCCAGCAGCCGAGGCCTTGAACGGGGGACTGAAGCGTTCTTT. Translating it yields CASSRGLERGTEAFF.

This clonotype was counted between two and nine times. The rearrangement uses TRBV4-1 and TRBJ2-1; D gene unclear. With 4 bases removed from V and 2 bases from J, the gap between germline ends came to 3 bases. From germline, CDR1 is MGHRA and CDR2 YSYEKL. CDR3 size: 12 residues. This CDR3 is CASSPPYNEQFF. The CDR3 DNA is TGCGCCAGCAGCCCCCCCTACAATGAGCAGTTCTTC.

This clonotype was counted between two and nine times. The V gene is TRBV5-1, the J gene TRBJ2-1; D gene unclear. The CDR3 is 13 amino acids. Trimming left V 4 bases short and J 7 bases short, with 12 bases between. Germline values: CDR1 SGHRS, CDR2 YFSETQ. The CDR3 region is CASSRDGRNEQFF. CDR3 nucleotide sequence: TGCGCCAGCAGCCGCGACGGAAGAAATGAGCAGTTCTTC.

This chain joins TRBV28 and TRBJ1-6; no definite D call. Germline CDR1 is MDHEN and CDR2 is SYDVKM. This CDR3 spans 12 amino acids. V lost 9 bases and J lost 7, with 10 bases in between. The chain's CDR3 is CASVTRNSPLHF. The CDR3 DNA reads as TGTGCCAGTGTGACAAGAAATTCACCCCTCCACTTT.

Many counts were recorded for this clonotype. The chain carries TRBV5-6 and TRBJ1-2; D is uncertain. CDR3 size: 12 residues. Germline-derived CDR1 and CDR2 are SGHDT and YYEEEE. V was clipped by 0 bases and J by 6 bases, with 6 bases between them. The CDR3 bases are TGTGCCAGCAGCTTGGGGCAGGATGGCTACACCTTC. Residues: CASSLGQDGYTF.

Only a few counts were recorded for this clonotype. The chain has TRBV24-1 and TRBJ2-1; maybe TRBD2 (5 bases). Trimming removed 4 bases from V and 12 bases from J, with 18 bases in between. Per the germline V gene, CDR1 is KGHDR and CDR2 is SFDVKD. CDR3 length: 14 amino acids. As DNA, the CDR3 is TGTGCCACCAGTGACCAGAAGCGGACGGGAAGGCAGTTCTTC. Translating it yields CATSDQKRTGRQFF.

This clonotype has a count of ten or more. V usage is TRBV6-2 or TRBV6-3 and J usage is TRBJ2-1; no reliable D call. The germline V gene encodes CDR1 MNHEY and CDR2 SVGEGT. The CDR3 runs 15 residues. V was cut by 6 bases and J by 6 bases, with 18 bases left in between. In DNA, the CDR3 is TGTGCCAGCAGAACCCCGGGTCCTCATTCCAATGAGCAGTTCTTC. It yields the protein CASRTPGPHSNEQFF.

In regard to this clonotype: The junction departs from germline at one end; a sequencing error may be responsible. V usage is TRBV5-1 and J usage is TRBJ1-1; unclear D gene. The germline V gene encodes CDR1 SGHRS and CDR2 YFSETQ. The CDR3 is made up of 14 amino acids. CDR3 loop: CASFQTLGGTEAFF. CDR3 coding DNA: TGCGCCAGCTTCCAGACCCTCGGCGGCACTGAAGCCTTCTTT.

Turning to this clonotype: This may be a read error: a much more frequent sequence differs by one nucleotide. The chain recombines TRBV7-2 with TRBJ2-3; TRBD1 matches 7 bases. Trimming cost V 5 bases and J 5 bases; bases outside gene matches: 7. The length of the CDR3 is 14 residues. Germline V gene lookup returns CDR1 SGHTA and CDR2 FQGNSA. The CDR3 here is CASSIRQGRDTQYF. The CDR3 region has the DNA TGTGCCAGCAGCATCCGACAGGGACGAGATACGCAGTATTTT. The full variable domain, with the rest looked up from reference TRBV7-2 and TRBJ2-3, is GAGVSQSPSNKVTEKGKDVELRCDPISGHTALYWYRQSLGQGLEFLIYFQGNSAPDKSGLPSDRFSAERTGGSVSTLTIQRTQQEDSAVYLCASSIRQGRDTQYFGPGTRLTVL.

This chain uses TRBV5-8 with TRBJ1-5, with 7 positions matching TRBD1. The germline CDR1 and CDR2 sequences are SGHTS and YDEGEE. The CDR3 is 21 amino acids. Trimming cost V 4 bases and J 0 bases; bases outside gene matches: 22. For the CDR3, the DNA is TGTGCCAGCAGCAACGTTTTGAGGACAGGATGGGGACTATATAGCAATCAGCCCCAGCATTTT. This translates into CASSNVLRTGWGLYSNQPQHF.

This clonotype was observed many times. The chain is built from TRBV5-1 and TRBJ1-6, with D possibly TRBD1 on 5 matching bases. The germline V gene encodes CDR1 SGHRS and CDR2 YFSETQ. This CDR3 is 14 amino acids long. Trimming cost V 4 bases and J 5 bases, with 10 bases left between them. CDR3 coding DNA: TGCGCCAGCAGCCCCGGGGACGATAATTCACCCCTCCACTTT. It codes for CASSPGDDNSPLHF. Full variable domain (outside the CDR3, taken from reference TRBV5-1 and TRBJ1-6): KAGVTQTPRYLIKTRGQQVTLSCSPISGHRSVSWYQQTPGQGLQFLFEYFSETQRNKGNFPGRFSGRQFSNSRSEMNVSTLELGDSALYLCASSPGDDNSPLHFGNGTRLTVT.

Comments on this clonotype: Its ends do not fully match the called genes, so a read error is possible. The J gene is TRBJ2-3, the V gene TRBV10-3, with 7 nucleotides matching TRBD2. This CDR3 is 12 amino acids long. Germline lookup yields CDR1 ENHRY and CDR2 SYGVKD. The CDR3 DNA follows: TGTGCCGTCAGGGAGGGGACAGATACGCAGTATTTT. It encodes CAVREGTDTQYF.

This clonotype came up a few times. The V gene is TRBV6-6, the J gene TRBJ1-2, with D perhaps TRBD1 (5 bases). Trimming shortened V by 4 bases and J by 2 bases, and 11 bases separated the two germline ends. The CDR3 runs to 14 residues. Germline V lookup: CDR1 MNHNY, CDR2 SVGAGI (reference sequence). In nucleotides, the CDR3 is TGTGCCAGCAGTTTTCCCGACAGCAACTATGGCTACACCTTC. Translated: CASSFPDSNYGYTF.

A few counts support this clonotype. The rearrangement joins TRBV5-1 to TRBJ1-1; 9 bases are shared with TRBD1. The ends lost 3 bases at V and 4 bases at J; junction bases unmatched: 10. This CDR3 is 16 amino acids long. Germline CDR1 reads SGHRS; CDR2 reads YFSETQ. CDR3 sequence (DNA): TGCGCCAGCAGCTGGGAACAGGGGGCGTTGAGCACTGAAGCTTTCTTT. Amino acid sequence: CASSWEQGALSTEAFF.

A few counts support this clonotype. The genes are TRBV24-1 and TRBJ1-2; possibly TRBD1 for D (5 bases). Germline V gives CDR1 KGHDR, CDR2 SFDVKD. The CDR3 is 16 amino acids. Trimming removed 2 bases from V and 2 bases from J, with 14 bases in between. In nucleotides, the CDR3 is TGTGCCACCAGTGATTCCACGACAGTGACAAACTATGGCTACACCTTC. This encodes CATSDSTTVTNYGYTF.

The V call is TRBV5-1, the J call TRBJ2-3; no firm D call. Germline V CDR1 and CDR2: SGHRS, YFSETQ. This CDR3 is built from 16 residues. V lost 4 bases and J lost 1, with 16 bases in between. The CDR3 coding sequence is TGCGCCAGCAGCGCGTTTGAGACTGCGGGCACAGATACGCAGTATTTT. Protein sequence: CASSAFETAGTDTQYF.

The rearrangement links TRBV5-6 to TRBJ2-2, with D possibly being TRBD2 (5 bases). Trimming removed 4 bases from V and 5 bases from J, with 15 bases in between. This CDR3 has 15 residues. The germline CDR1 and CDR2 sequences are SGHDT and YYEEEE. The CDR3, as DNA: TGTGCCAGCAGCCCCAGCGGCAGGTGGACCGGGGAGCTGTTTTTT. This sequence encodes CASSPSGRWTGELFF. Complete variable domain (other parts from reference TRBV5-6 and TRBJ2-2): DAGVTQSPTHLIKTRGQQVTLRCSPKSGHDTVSWYQQALGQGPQFIFQYYEEEERQRGNFPDRFSGHQFPNYSSELNVNALLLGDSALYLCASSPSGRWTGELFFGEGSRLTVL.

This clonotype was seen a handful of times. The chain joins TRBV21-1 to TRBJ1-5; TRBD1 is taken as the D call from the table, unchecked against the DNA. TRBV21-1 is a pseudogene segment. This CDR3 is 16 amino acids long. In DNA form, the CDR3 reads TGTGCCAGCAGCAAACCGGACAGGGAGAGCAATCAGCCCCAGCATTTT. This gives the protein CASSKPDRESNQPQHF.

In this sample, this clonotype turned up many times. The rearrangement joins TRBV29-1 to TRBJ1-1; D is unresolved. Trimming stripped 6 bases from V and 4 bases from J, with 27 bases between. CDR3 size: 17 residues. The germline V gene has CDR1 SQVTM and CDR2 ANQGSEA. The CDR3 DNA follows: TGCAGCGTCGTAGTATGGACCCCCAGGATTTCGCTCACTGAAGCTTTCTTT. Its protein product is CSVVVWTPRISLTEAFF.